This TCR beta chain was captured in a study of CD8 T cells in Susac syndrome. As for this clonotype: Its specificity is unknown.

TEMRA cells were FACS-enriched, unlike CD8+ and CD4+ T cells, which were negatively isolated. CDR1 is SQVTM, CDR2 ANQGSEA, per germline. This CDR3 has 15 amino acids. V gave up 7 bases and J gave up 1 base, with 18 bases separating them. When the RNA was reverse transcribed, random hexamers were used with an input of about 0.5 to 1 ug. From the immunoSEQ multiplex PCR reads, TCRdb called clonotypes with MiXCR, one entry per CDR3 protein. The sample lists about 90,000 distinct CDR3 sequences; about 95% were seen once. Study-wide results and limits: CD8+ clonal expansion in Susac was maximal in TEMRA cells and in active patients.

The sequence came from a human donor with Susac syndrome. Sequencing was carried out using CD8+ T cells from PBMCs. The rearrangement joins TRBV29-1 to TRBJ2-3; possibly TRBD2 for D (5 bases). The DNA for the CDR3 is TGCAGCGCCCCCATCGAAGGGAGCGGCACAGATACGCAGTATTTT. Translation: CSAPIEGSGTDTQYF.